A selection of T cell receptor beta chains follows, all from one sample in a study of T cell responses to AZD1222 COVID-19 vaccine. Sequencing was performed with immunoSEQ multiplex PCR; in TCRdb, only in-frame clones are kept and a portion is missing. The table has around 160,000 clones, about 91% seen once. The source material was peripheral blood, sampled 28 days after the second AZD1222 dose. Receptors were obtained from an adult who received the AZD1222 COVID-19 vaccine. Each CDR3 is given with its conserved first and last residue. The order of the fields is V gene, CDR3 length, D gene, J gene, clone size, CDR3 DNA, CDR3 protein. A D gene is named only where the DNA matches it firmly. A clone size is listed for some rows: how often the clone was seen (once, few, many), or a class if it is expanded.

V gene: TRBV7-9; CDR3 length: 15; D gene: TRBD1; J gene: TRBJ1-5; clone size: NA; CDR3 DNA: TGTGCCAGCAGCTTAGGATCAGGGGGCAGACAGCCCCAGCATTTT; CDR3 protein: CASSLGSGGRQPQHF
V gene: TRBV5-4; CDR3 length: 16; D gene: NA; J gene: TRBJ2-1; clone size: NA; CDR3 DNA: TGTGCCAGCAGCTGGCCGAGAGGGAGTTCCTACAATGAGCAGTTCTTC; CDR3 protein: CASSWPRGSSYNEQFF
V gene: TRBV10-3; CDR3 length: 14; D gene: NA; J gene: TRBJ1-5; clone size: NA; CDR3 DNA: TGTGCCATCAACGGAGGCTATAGCAATCAGCCCCAGCATTTT; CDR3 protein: CAINGGYSNQPQHF
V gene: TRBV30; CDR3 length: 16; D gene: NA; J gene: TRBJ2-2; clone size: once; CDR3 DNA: TGTGCCTGGAGTGTAATCAGGGTCGGCGGCACCGGGGAGCTGTTTTTT; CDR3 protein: CAWSVIRVGGTGELFF
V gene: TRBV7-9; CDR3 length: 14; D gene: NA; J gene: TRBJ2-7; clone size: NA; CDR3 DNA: TGTGCCAGCAGCTTAGACGGCTTCTCCTACGAGCAGTACTTC; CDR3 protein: CASSLDGFSYEQYF
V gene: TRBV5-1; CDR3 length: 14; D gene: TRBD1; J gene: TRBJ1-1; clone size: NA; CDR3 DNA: TGCGCCAGCAGCTTGGCAGGGGGTCCCACTGAAGCTTTCTTT; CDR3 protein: CASSLAGGPTEAFF
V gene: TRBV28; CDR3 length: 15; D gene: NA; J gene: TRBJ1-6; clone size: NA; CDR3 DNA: TGTGCCAGCAGTCGGGGGATCTCCTATAATTCACCCCTCCACTTT; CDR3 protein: CASSRGISYNSPLHF
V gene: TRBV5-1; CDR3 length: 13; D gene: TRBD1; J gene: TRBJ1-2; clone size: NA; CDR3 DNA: TGCGCCAGCAGCTTAGGGGGCCTCGAGGGCTACACCTTC; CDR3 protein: CASSLGGLEGYTF
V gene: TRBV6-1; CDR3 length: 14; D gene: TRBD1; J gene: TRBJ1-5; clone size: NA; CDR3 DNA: TGTGCCAGCAGTGAGGGACAGGGCAATCAGCCCCAGCATTTT; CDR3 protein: CASSEGQGNQPQHF
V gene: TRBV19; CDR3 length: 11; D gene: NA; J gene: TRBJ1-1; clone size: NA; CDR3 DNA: TGTGCCAGTAGTATAGACTTAATGGCTTTCTTT; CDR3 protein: CASSIDLMAFF
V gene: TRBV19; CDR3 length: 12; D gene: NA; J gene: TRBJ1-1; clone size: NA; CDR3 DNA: TGTGCCAGTAGTATTGGGCGACGGGAAGCTTTCTTT; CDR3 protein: CASSIGRREAFF
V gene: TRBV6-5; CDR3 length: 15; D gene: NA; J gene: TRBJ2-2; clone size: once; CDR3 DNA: TGTGCCAGCAGTCAGGCCAGGGTGGCCTTGGGGGAGCTGTTTTTT; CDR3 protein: CASSQARVALGELFF
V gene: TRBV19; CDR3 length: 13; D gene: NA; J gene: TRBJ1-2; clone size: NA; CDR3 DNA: TGTGCCAGTAGTTGGACACAAGCCTATGGCTACACCTTC; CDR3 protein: CASSWTQAYGYTF
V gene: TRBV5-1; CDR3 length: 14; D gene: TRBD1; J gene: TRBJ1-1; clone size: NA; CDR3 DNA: TGCGCCAGTTCCGCAACACAGGGGGGGACTGAAGCTTTCTTT; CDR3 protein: CASSATQGGTEAFF
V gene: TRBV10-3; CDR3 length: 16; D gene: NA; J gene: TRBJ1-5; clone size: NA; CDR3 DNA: TGTGCCATCAGTGCCGCAGGGTCCTTGCGCAATCAGCCCCAGCATTTT; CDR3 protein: CAISAAGSLRNQPQHF
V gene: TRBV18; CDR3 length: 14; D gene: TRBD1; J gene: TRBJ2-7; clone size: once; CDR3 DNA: TGTGCCAGCTCACCAGCAGGGGGCCTCTACGAGCAGTACTTC; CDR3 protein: CASSPAGGLYEQYF
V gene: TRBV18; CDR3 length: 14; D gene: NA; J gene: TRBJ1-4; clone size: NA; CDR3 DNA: TGTGCCAGCTCACCACGTGCCACTAATGAAAAACTGTTTTTT; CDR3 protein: CASSPRATNEKLFF
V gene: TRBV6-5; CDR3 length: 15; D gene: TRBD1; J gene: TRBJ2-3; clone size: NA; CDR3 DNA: TGTGCCAGCAGCGACCGGGACAGAGGCACAGATACGCAGTATTTT; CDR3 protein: CASSDRDRGTDTQYF
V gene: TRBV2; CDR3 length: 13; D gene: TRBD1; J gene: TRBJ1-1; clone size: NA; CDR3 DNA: TGTGCCAGCAAACAGGGGTCCGACACTGAAGCTTTCTTT; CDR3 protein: CASKQGSDTEAFF
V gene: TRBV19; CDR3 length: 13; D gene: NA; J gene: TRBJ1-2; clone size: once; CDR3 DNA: TGTGCCAGTAGTATAAGAGGGGGTCGTGGCTACACCTTC; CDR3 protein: CASSIRGGRGYTF